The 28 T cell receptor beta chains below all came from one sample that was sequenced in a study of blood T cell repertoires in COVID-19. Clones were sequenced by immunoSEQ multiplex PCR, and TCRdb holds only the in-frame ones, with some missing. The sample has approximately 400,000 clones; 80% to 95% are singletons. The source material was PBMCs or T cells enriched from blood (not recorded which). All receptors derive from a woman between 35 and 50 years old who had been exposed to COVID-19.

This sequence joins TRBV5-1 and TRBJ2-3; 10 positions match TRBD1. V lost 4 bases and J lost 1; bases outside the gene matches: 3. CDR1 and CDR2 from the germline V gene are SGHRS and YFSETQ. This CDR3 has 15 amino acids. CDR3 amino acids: CASSPGTGGTDTQYF. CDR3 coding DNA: TGCGCCAGCAGCCCGGGGACAGGGGGCACAGATACGCAGTATTTT.

The DNA of the CDR3 is TGTGCCAGCAGCGCCGGACAGGGACTAACTGGAAACACCATATATTTT. Translating it yields CASSAGQGLTGNTIYF. This chain connects TRBV5-8 to TRBJ1-3; 8 nucleotides agree with TRBD1. Germline CDR1 reads SGHTS; CDR2 reads YDEGEE. The junction had 8 bases not matched to a gene; V was cut back by 4 bases and J by 2 bases. The CDR3 extends over 16 amino acids.

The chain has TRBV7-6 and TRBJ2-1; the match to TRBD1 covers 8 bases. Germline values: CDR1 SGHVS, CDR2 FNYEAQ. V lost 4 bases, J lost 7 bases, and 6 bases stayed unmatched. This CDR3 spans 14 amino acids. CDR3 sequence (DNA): TGTGCCAGCAGCTCGACAGGGGCTGGGAATGAGCAGTTCTTC. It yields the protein CASSSTGAGNEQFF.

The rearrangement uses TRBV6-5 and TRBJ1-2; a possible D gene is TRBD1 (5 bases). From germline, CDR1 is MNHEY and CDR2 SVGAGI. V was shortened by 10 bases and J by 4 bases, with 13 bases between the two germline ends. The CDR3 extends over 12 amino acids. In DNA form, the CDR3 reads TGTGCCACCAGCGCAGGGTTCTATGGCTACACCTTC. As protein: CATSAGFYGYTF.

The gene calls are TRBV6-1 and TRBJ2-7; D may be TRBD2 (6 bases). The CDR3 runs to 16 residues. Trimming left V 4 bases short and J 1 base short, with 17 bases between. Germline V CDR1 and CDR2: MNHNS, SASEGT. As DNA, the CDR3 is TGTGCCAGCAGTGGGCCTGGGGGAGGCGTATCCTACGAGCAGTACTTC. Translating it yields CASSGPGGGVSYEQYF.

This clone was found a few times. The CDR3 DNA is TGTGCCAGCAGTCCCCGAATCCGAGGTGACTCTGGAAACACCATATATTTT. Its translation: CASSPRIRGDSGNTIYF. The rearrangement links TRBV6-6 to TRBJ1-3; no reliable D call. V lost 5 bases and J lost 0, with 17 bases in between. The CDR3 sequence is 17 residues long. CDR1 is MNHNY and CDR2 is SVGAGI in the germline V gene (reference sequence).

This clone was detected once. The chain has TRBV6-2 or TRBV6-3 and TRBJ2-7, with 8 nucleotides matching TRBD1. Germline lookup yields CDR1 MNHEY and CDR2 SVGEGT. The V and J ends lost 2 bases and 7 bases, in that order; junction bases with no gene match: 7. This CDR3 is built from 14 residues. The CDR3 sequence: CASSYPGGAGEQYF. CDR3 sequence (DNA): TGTGCCAGCAGTTACCCAGGGGGCGCGGGGGAGCAGTACTTC.

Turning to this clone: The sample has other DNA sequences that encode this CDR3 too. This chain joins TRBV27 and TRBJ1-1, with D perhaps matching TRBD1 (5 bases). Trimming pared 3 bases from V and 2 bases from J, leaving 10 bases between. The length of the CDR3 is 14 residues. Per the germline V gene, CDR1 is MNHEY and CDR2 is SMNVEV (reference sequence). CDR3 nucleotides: TGTGCCAGCAGTTTCCGGGGGGGTAACACTGAAGCTTTCTTT. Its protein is CASSFRGGNTEAFF.

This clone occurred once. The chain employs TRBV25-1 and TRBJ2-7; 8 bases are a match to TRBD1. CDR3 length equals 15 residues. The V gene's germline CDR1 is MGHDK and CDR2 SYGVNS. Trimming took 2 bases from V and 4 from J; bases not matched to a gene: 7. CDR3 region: CASSETGGPGYEQYF. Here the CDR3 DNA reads TGTGCCAGCAGTGAAACAGGGGGACCGGGTTACGAGCAGTACTTC.

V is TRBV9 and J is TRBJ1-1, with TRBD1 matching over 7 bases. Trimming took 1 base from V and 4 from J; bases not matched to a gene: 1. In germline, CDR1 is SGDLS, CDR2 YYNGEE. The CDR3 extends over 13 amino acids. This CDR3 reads CASSVNRGTEAFF. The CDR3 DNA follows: TGTGCCAGCAGCGTAAACAGGGGCACTGAAGCTTTCTTT.

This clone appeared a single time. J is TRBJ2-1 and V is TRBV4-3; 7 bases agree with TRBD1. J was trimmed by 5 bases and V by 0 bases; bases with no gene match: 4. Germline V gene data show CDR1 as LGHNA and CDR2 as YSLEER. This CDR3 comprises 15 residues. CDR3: CASSQEGTGDNEQFF. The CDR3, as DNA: TGCGCCAGCAGCCAAGAGGGAACAGGGGACAATGAGCAGTTCTTC.

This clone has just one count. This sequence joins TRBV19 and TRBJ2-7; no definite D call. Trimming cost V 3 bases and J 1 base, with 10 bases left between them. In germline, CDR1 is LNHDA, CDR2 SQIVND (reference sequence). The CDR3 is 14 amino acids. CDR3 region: CASSMTGDSYEQYF. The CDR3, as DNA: TGTGCCAGTAGTATGACGGGTGATTCCTACGAGCAGTACTTC.

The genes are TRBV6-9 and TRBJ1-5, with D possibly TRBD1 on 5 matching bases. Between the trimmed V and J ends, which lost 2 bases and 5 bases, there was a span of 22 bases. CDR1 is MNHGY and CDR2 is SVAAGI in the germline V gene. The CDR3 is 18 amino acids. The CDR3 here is CASSYLCQAGPRDQPQHF. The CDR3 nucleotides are TGTGCCAGCAGTTATCTTTGTCAGGCAGGGCCTAGGGATCAGCCCCAGCATTTT.

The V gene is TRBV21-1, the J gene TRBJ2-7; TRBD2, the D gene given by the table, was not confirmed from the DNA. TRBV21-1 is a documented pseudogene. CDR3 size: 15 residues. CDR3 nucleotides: TGTGCCAGCAGCAAAGGACTAGCAGATTCCTACGAGCAGTACTTC. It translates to CASSKGLADSYEQYF.

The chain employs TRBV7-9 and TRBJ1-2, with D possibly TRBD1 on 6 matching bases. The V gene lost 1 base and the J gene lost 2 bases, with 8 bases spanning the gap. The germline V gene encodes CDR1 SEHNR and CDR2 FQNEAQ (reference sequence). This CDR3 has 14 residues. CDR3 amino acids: CASSLGGQNYGYTF. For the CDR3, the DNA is TGTGCCAGCAGCTTAGGGGGGCAGAACTATGGCTACACCTTC.

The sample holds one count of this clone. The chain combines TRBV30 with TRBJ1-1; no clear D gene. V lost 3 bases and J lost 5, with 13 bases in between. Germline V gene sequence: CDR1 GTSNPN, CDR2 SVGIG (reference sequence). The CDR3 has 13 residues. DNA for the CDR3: TGTGCCTGGAGACTGACGGGAAAAACTGAAGCTTTCTTT. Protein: CAWRLTGKTEAFF.

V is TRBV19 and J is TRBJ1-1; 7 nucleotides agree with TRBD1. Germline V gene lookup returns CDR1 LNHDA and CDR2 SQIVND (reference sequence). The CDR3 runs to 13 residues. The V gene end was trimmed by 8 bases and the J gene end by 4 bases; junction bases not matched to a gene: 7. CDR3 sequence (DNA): TGTGCCAGTTGCGACAGGGTATGCACTGAAGCTTTCTTT. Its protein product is CASCDRVCTEAFF.

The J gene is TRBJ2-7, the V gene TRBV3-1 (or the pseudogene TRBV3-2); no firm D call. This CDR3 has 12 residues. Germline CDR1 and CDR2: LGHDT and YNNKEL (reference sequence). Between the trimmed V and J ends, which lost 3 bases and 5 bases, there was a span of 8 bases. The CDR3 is CASSHQRHEQYF. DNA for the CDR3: TGTGCCAGCAGCCATCAGCGACACGAGCAGTACTTC.

CDR3 in amino acids: CASSPRDRVGYTF. CDR3 DNA sequence: TGTGCCAGCAGCCCCCGGGACAGGGTGGGCTACACCTTC. The chain uses TRBV7-9 and TRBJ1-2, with 9 positions matching TRBD1. The germline V gene encodes CDR1 SEHNR and CDR2 FQNEAQ (reference sequence). The CDR3 consists of 13 residues. With V trimmed by 5 bases and J by 8 bases, 6 bases remained unmatched.

The CDR3 coding sequence is TGTGCCAGCACTAGACAGATAAACTATGGCTACACCTTC. Its translation: CASTRQINYGYTF. The chain links TRBV2 to TRBJ1-2, with D perhaps TRBD1 (5 bases). The CDR3 consists of 13 residues. V dropped 7 bases and J dropped 2 bases, with 11 bases sitting between them. Germline CDR1 and CDR2: SNHLY and FYNNEI.

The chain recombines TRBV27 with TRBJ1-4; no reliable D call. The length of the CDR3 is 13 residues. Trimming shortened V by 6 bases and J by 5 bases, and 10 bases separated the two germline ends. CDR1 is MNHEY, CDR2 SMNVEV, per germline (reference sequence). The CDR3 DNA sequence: TGTGCCAGCAGCTTCCAGATAAATGAAAAACTGTTTTTT. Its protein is CASSFQINEKLFF.

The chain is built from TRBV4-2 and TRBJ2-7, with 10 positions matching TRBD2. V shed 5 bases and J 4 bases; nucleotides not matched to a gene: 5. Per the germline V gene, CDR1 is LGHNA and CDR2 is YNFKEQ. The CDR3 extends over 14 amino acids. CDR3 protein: CASSTTSGDYEQYF. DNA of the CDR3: TGTGCCAGCAGCACAACTAGCGGGGATTACGAGCAGTACTTC.

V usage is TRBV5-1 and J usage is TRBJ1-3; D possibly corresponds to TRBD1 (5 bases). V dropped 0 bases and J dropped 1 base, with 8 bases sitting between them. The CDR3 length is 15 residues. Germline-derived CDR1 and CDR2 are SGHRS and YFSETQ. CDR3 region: CASSLEGVSGNTIYF. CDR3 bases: TGCGCCAGCAGCTTGGAAGGGGTTTCTGGAAACACCATATATTTT.

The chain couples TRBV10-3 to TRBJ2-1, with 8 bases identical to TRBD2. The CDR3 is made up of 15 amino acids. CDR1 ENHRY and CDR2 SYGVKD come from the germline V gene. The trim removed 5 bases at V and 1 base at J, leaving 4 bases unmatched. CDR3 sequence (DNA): TGTGCCATCAGTCGGGGGGGGCCTTCCTACAATGAGCAGTTCTTC. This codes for CAISRGGPSYNEQFF.

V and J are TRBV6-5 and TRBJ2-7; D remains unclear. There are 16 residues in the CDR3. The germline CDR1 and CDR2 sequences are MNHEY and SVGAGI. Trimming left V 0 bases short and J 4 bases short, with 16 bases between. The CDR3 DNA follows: TGTGCCAGCAGTTACTCTCAGGAAGGTCCCATGTACGAGCAGTACTTC. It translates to CASSYSQEGPMYEQYF.

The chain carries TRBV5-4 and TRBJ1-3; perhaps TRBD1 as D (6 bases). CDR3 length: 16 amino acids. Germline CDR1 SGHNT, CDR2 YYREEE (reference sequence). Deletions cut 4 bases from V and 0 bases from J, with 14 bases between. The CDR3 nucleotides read TGTGCCAGCAGCAACCCGGGACACCTCTCTGGAAACACCATATATTTT. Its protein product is CASSNPGHLSGNTIYF.

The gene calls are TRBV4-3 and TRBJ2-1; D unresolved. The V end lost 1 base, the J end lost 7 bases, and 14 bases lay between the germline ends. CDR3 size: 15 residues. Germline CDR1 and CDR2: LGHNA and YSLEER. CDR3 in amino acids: CASSQADLLRNEQFF. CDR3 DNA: TGCGCCAGCAGCCAAGCAGACCTTTTGAGGAATGAGCAGTTCTTC.

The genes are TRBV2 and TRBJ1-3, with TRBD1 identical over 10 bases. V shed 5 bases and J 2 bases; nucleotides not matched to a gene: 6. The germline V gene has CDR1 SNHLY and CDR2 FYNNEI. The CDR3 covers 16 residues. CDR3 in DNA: TGTGCCAGCAGTCGGGACAGGGGAGGGCCTGGAAACACCATATATTTT. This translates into CASSRDRGGPGNTIYF.